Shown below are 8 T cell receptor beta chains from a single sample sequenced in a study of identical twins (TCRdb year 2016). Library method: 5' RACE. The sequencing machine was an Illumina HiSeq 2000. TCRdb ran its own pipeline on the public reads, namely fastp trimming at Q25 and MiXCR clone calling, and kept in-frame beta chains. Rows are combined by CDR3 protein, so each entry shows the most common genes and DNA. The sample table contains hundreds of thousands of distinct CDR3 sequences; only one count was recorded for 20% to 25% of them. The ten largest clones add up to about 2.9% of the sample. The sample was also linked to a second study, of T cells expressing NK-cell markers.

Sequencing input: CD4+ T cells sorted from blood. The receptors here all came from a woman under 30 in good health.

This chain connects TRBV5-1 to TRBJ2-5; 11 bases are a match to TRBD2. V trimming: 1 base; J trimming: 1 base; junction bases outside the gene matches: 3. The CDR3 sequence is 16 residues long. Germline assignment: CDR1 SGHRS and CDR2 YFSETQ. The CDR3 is CASSLPSGGFQETQYF. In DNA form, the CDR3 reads TGCGCCAGCAGCTTGCCTAGCGGGGGGTTCCAAGAGACCCAGTACTTC.

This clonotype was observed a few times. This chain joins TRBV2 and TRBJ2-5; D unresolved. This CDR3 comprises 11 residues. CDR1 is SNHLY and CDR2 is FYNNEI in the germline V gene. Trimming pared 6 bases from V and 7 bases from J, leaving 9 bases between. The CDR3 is CASSIRRTQYF. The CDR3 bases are TGTGCCAGCAGCATTAGAAGGACCCAGTACTTC.

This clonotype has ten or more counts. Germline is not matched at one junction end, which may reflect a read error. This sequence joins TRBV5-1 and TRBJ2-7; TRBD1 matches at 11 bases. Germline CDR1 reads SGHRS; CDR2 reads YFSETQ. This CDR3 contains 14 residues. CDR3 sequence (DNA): TGTGCCAGCAGTTCGGGACAGGGGGCCTACGAGCAGTACTTC. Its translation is CASSSGQGAYEQYF.

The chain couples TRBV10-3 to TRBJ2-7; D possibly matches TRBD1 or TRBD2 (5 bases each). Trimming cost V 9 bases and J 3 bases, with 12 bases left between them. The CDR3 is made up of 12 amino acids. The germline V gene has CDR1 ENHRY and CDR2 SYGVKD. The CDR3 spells CAIRGEGYEQYF. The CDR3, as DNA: TGTGCCATTAGGGGAGAAGGCTACGAGCAGTACTTC.

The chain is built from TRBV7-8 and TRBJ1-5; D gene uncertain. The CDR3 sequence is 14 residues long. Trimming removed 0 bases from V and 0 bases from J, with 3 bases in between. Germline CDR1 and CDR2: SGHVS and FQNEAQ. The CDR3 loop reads CASSLARSNQPQHF. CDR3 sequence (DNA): TGTGCCAGCAGCTTAGCGCGTAGCAATCAGCCCCAGCATTTT. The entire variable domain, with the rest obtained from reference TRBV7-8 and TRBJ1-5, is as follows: GAGVSQSPRYKVAKRGQDVALRCDPISGHVSLFWYQQALGQGPEFLTYFQNEAQLDKSGLPSDRFFAERPEGSVSTLKIQRTQQEDSAVYLCASSLARSNQPQHFGDGTRLSIL.

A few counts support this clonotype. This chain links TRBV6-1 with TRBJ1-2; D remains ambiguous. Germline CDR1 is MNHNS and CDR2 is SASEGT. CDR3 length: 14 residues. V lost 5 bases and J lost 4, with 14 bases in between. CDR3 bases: TGTGCCAGCAGTCCCACCATAGGACCCTATGGCTACACCTTC. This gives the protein CASSPTIGPYGYTF.

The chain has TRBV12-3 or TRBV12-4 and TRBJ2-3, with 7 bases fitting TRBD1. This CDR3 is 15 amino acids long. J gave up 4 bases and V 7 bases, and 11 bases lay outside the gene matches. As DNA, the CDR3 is TGTGCCAGCAAAAAGACAGGGTGGGGTCCAGATACGCAGTATTTT. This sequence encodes CASKKTGWGPDTQYF.

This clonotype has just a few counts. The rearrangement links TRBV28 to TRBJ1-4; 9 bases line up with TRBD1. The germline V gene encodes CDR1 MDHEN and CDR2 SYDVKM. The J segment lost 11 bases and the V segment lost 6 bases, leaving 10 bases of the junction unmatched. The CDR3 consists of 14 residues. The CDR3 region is CASSQQGAKWKLFF. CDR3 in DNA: TGTGCCAGCAGCCAACAGGGGGCTAAGTGGAAACTGTTTTTT.